This T cell receptor (beta chain) was recorded in a study of regulatory T cells. Study-wide results and limits: Hydrophobic residues at CDR3 positions 6 and 7 were enriched in conventional CD4+ T cells of CD3G-deficient patients.

Primers: 52 TRBV forward and 13 TRBJ reverse. TCRdb's copy holds only in-frame clones and misses some; the assay was immunoSEQ multiplex PCR. The sample holds around 16,000 clones, more than 65% seen once. As to this clone: The antigen is undetermined.

V lost 3 bases and J 5 bases, leaving 8 bases between the germline ends. This CDR3 contains 12 residues. Germline V gene data show CDR1 as ENHRY and CDR2 as SYGVKD. Autoimmunity was present in every CD3G-deficient patient, worse in two. CD4+ T cells were divided by sorting: CD25-high CD127-low Tregs, CD25-low CD127-high conventional cells. This rearrangement joins TRBV10-3 to TRBJ2-7; weak D call: TRBD1 (5 bases). The sample taken for sequencing was conventional CD4+ T cells sorted from blood. This sequence was found in a person aged 25 to 39 with CD3G deficiency. The CDR3 DNA sequence: TGTGCCATCAGTGACTTGGGGCACGAGCAGTACTTC. Translation: CAISDLGHEQYF.